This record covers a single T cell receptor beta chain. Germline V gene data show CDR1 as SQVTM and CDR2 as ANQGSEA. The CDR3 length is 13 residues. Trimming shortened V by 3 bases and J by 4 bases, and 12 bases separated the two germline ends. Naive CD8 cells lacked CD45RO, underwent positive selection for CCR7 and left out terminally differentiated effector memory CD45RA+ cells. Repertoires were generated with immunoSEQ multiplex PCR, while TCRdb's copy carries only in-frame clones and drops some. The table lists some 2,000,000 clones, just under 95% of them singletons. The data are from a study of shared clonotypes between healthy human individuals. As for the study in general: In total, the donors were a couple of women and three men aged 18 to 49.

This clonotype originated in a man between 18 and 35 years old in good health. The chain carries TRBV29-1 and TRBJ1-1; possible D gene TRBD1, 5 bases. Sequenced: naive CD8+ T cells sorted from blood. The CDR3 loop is CSVDGTSGTEAFF. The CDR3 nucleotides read TGCAGCGTTGATGGGACGAGTGGCACTGAAGCTTTCTTT. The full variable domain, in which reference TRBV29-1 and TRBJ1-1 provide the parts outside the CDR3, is SAVISQKPSRDICQRGTSLTIQCQVDSQVTMMFWYRQQPGQSLTLIATANQGSEATYESGFVIDKFPISRPNLTFSTLTVSNMSPEDSSIYLCSVDGTSGTEAFFGQGTRLTVV.